This T cell receptor beta chain is drawn from a study of shared clonotypes between healthy human individuals (dated by TCRdb to between 2020 and 2021). For the study in its entirety: The cohort comprised a couple of women and a few men aged 18 to 49 years. Between about 0.8 and 8.9 billion PBMCs per donor were obtained by leukapheresis. The study deeply sequenced blood TCR repertoires of about five healthy adults to estimate repertoire size and the extent of clonotype sharing between individuals. For each donor, CD4 naive and CD4 memory were each run on three plates, CD8 naive on two plates, and CD8 memory on one plate. To increase sequencing depth and limit assay-specific biases, different laboratories used diverse techniques to prepare libraries and sequence TCR repertoires. Results the study describes overall, beyond this receptor: When a handful of donors were compared, the shared fraction of clonotypes was about 5% for naive CD4, 3.5% to 4% for naive CD8, 2.3% for memory CD4, and roughly 0.43% for memory CD8. Pairwise subsampling indicated that sequencing depth was expected to affect the degree of clonotype sharing among donors. Sampling was restricted to blood, and TCR repertoires in tissue are likely to differ from TCR repertoires in blood. Clonotypes shared by all four sorted-subset donors showed higher generation probabilities than non-shared clonotypes. The small number of donors limited the genetic and exposure-history diversity represented. Larger estimated clonotype richness was generally found for naive subsets than for memory subsets. Rarefaction of sorted-subset datasets indicated incomplete sequencing despite the large sequencing depth.

Healthy HIV-negative adults with no recently reported acute infections or vaccinations were included as donors. All donors were Caucasian adults living in Nashville, Tennessee, USA. CD4+ T cells were enriched by magnetic negative selection, after which naive cells were positively selected on CD45RA and the negative fraction was taken as the memory subset. Blood was obtained by leukapheresis, after which PBMCs were separated by Ficoll-Histopaque density gradient centrifugation and cryopreserved in liquid nitrogen vapor phase. Analytical flow cytometry was used to check the purity and quantity of every magnetically sorted T cell population. Genomic DNA was isolated from every sorted fraction and measured by UV absorbance on a Nanodrop 2000c. Including cysteine and phenylalanine, the CDR3 has 14 amino acids. The only DNA kept is the CDR3, 42 bases in frame from the first base. V loses 6 bases, J loses 4 bases, and the germline ends lie 14 bases apart. Based on the germline V gene, the CDR1 and CDR2 sequences are SGHAT and FQNNGV.

As for this clone: Its antigen is currently not known. No base quality values were provided; no much bigger clone lies one nucleotide off.

Using the deep immunoSEQ assay, multiplex PCR amplified TCR CDR3 regions from genomic DNA. Extracted genomic DNA from each cell subset was spread evenly across all wells of several immunoSEQ 96-well plates, with each plate serving as a replicate. For sorted subsets, roughly 200 ng genomic DNA, equal to 30,000 to 35,000 T cell genomes, was loaded into each replicate PCR. Purified libraries were quantified with a Qubit 3.0 fluorometer, sized on a Bioanalyzer 2100, and re-quantified with the KAPA Library Quantification kit. Every immunoSEQ 96-well plate was sequenced on a separate single-read 150-cycle Illumina NextSeq 550 flow cell. The study's own analysis went as follows. Because only junctional sequences without quality scores were contained in the immunoSEQ output, filtering matching that applied to full-length reads could not be performed. Sequences were annotated with PyIR, a Python wrapper for IgBLAST v1.9, using IMGT germline references to assign V/J genes and CDR3. Reads were filtered out if the reads had weak V/J assignments (E-value above 1e-6), no CDR3, stop codons, out-of-frame junctions, or ambiguous translated residues. V3J clonotypes were defined as sequences sharing an identical inferred V gene, J gene, and CDR3 amino acid sequence. Percentage overlap between repertoires was computed as shared unique clonotypes divided by the size of the smaller repertoire. Richness of each repertoire was evaluated using RTK rarefaction, the Chao1 estimator, and Recon v2.1 estimates of unobserved clonotypes. Generation probabilities were computed with OLGA for all TCRbeta clonotypes obtained by the gDNA method from a few donors. TCRdb's version of the immuneACCESS table is confined to in-frame rearrangements and falls short of the full clone set. An unresolved V gene accounts for under half of the shortfall where checked; the remainder is of unknown origin. V and J calls and clone size are as listed in that table; D and trimming were resolved from the DNA. Across this sample there are about 680,000 clones, with approximately 74% seen only once. The ten biggest clones cover 1.5% to 2% of the sample.

The sequence derives from a woman in her thirties in good health. The chain uses TRBV11-2 and TRBJ2-3; the D segment could be TRBD2, given 7 matching bases. What was sequenced was memory CD4+ T cells sorted from blood. The cell subset or site label, as the study defines it: CD45RA-negative fraction. The CDR3 region has the sequence CASRTRGGADTQYF. The sequenced DNA is TGTGCCAGCAGAACCAGAGGGGGGGCAGATACGCAGTATTTT. Outside the CDR3, residues come from the reference TRBV11-2 and TRBJ2-3 proteins, so the full variable domain is: EAGVAQSPRYKIIEKRQSVAFWCNPISGHATLYWYQQILGQGPKLLIQFQNNGVVDDSQLPKDRFSAERLKGVDSTLKIQPAKLEDSAVYLCASRTRGGADTQYFGPGTRLTVL.